This entry lists 30 T cell receptor beta chains sequenced from one sample in a study of cytomegalovirus exposure and HLA in healthy donors. Data came from immunoSEQ multiplex PCR; TCRdb stores just in-frame clones and leaves some out. The table lists approximately 60,000 clones, roughly 94% of them singletons. Sequencing was carried out using PBMCs. These receptors originate from a woman aged 18-29 years in good health and CMV-seronegative.

The rearrangement links TRBV11-3 to TRBJ2-3; 10 positions agree with TRBD2. The J segment lost 2 bases and the V segment lost 5 bases, leaving 1 base of the junction unmatched. This CDR3 is 14 amino acids long. Germline-derived CDR1 and CDR2 are SGHNT and YENEEA. The CDR3 spells CASSLAGATDTQYF. The DNA of the CDR3 is TGTGCCAGCAGCCTAGCGGGAGCCACAGATACGCAGTATTTT.

The chain recombines TRBV7-5 with TRBJ2-1; TRBD2, the table's D call, was not compared with the DNA. TRBV7-5 is a pseudogene locus. The CDR3 extends over 16 amino acids. CDR3 DNA: TGTGCCAGAAGCTCTACGACTAGATCCAGTTGCGGTGAGCAGTTCTTC. It codes for CARSSTTRSSCGEQFF.

V gene TRBV18 combines with J gene TRBJ2-2; the D gene is possibly TRBD2 (5 bases). The CDR3 is made up of 15 amino acids. CDR1 KGHSH and CDR2 LQKENI come from the germline V gene. Trimming removed 2 bases from V and 7 bases from J, with 14 bases in between. For the CDR3, the DNA is TGTGCCAGCTCACCATACTCCAGCGGACTCGGGGAGCTGTTTTTT. Translation gives CASSPYSSGLGELFF.

This chain links TRBV5-1 with TRBJ1-2; D unclear. This CDR3 spans 14 amino acids. V lost 4 bases, J lost 1 base, and 11 bases lay in between. Germline V CDR1 and CDR2: SGHRS, YFSETQ. CDR3 sequence: CASSPEDGNYGYTF. As DNA, the CDR3 is TGCGCCAGCAGCCCGGAGGACGGTAACTATGGCTACACCTTC.

The rearrangement joins TRBV2 to TRBJ1-4; D is undetermined. This CDR3 region has 13 residues. Germline V gives CDR1 SNHLY, CDR2 FYNNEI. The germline V and J ends were trimmed by 6 bases and 2 bases, with 7 bases remaining between them. CDR3 in amino acids: CASRGITNEKLFF. The CDR3 DNA sequence: TGTGCCAGCAGGGGCATTACTAATGAAAAACTGTTTTTT. Using reference TRBV2 and TRBJ1-4 for the parts outside the CDR3, the full variable domain is EPEVTQTPSHQVTQMGQEVILRCVPISNHLYFYWYRQILGQKVEFLVSFYNNEISEKSEIFDDQFSVERPDGSNFTLKIRSTKLEDSAMYFCASRGITNEKLFFGSGTQLSVL.

This clone has just one count. V gene TRBV18 combines with J gene TRBJ1-4; D is perhaps TRBD1 (6 bases). The germline gives CDR1 KGHSH, CDR2 LQKENI. V lost 3 bases, J lost 7 bases, and 15 bases lay in between. The CDR3 has 15 amino acids. The CDR3 bases are TGTGCCAGCTCACCTTCCGCGGGGGCGAGTGAAAAACTGTTTTTT. Translated, it gives CASSPSAGASEKLFF.

The chain carries TRBV4-1 and TRBJ1-4, with TRBD1 matching 7 bases. Per the germline V gene, CDR1 is MGHRA and CDR2 is YSYEKL. The CDR3 is 15 amino acids. V trimming: 4 bases; J trimming: 0 bases; junction bases outside the gene matches: 2. CDR3 loop: CASSRQGATNEKLFF. CDR3 nucleotide sequence: TGCGCCAGCAGCCGCCAGGGGGCAACTAATGAAAAACTGTTTTTT.

The chain joins TRBV5-1 to TRBJ1-1; D perhaps matches TRBD1 (5 bases). CDR1 SGHRS and CDR2 YFSETQ come from the germline V gene. The germline V and J ends were trimmed by 5 bases and 1 base, with 15 bases remaining between them. The CDR3 is 15 amino acids. The CDR3 sequence is CASSVGEVSNTEAFF. In nucleotides, the CDR3 is TGCGCCAGCAGTGTGGGGGAGGTCTCGAACACTGAAGCTTTCTTT.

The chain combines TRBV18 with TRBJ1-3, with D hard to call. The CDR3 runs to 14 residues. The ends were cut back, 3 bases at V and 2 bases at J, with 8 bases in the middle. The germline V gene encodes CDR1 KGHSH and CDR2 LQKENI. DNA for the CDR3: TGTGCCAGCTCACCCCCGGCGGCTGGAAACACCATATATTTT. Translated, it gives CASSPPAAGNTIYF. Combining the CDR3 with reference TRBV18 and TRBJ1-3 gives the whole variable domain NAGVMQNPRHLVRRRGQEARLRCSPMKGHSHVYWYRQLPEEGLKFMVYLQKENIIDESGMPKERFSAEFPKEGPSILRIQQVVRGDSAAYFCASSPPAAGNTIYFGEGSWLTVV.

The rearrangement uses TRBV28 and TRBJ1-1, with 8 bases identical to TRBD1. Germline CDR1 is MDHEN and CDR2 is SYDVKM. V shed 5 bases and J 11 bases; nucleotides not matched to a gene: 10. The CDR3 length is 13 residues. CDR3 DNA: TGTGCCAGCAGTCCCTGGACAGGGCTGCGGGCTTTCTTT. Translated, it gives CASSPWTGLRAFF.

This rearrangement joins TRBV12-2 to TRBJ2-3; the table names TRBD2, a call not compared with the DNA. TRBV12-2 is an annotated pseudogene. The CDR3 runs 19 residues. CDR3 residues: CATPTLGRDYRTQPDTQYF. DNA of the CDR3: TGTGCAACCCCCACCCTCGGCCGGGACTACCGAACCCAGCCAGATACGCAGTATTTT.

Here the CDR3 DNA reads TGCGCCAGCAGTATCCTAGGGGCGAACACCGGGGAGCTGTTTTTT. Translated, it gives CASSILGANTGELFF. The V and J genes are TRBV10-2 and TRBJ2-2, with D possibly matching TRBD1 (5 bases). The CDR3 is 15 residues long. Trimming cost V 5 bases and J 0 bases, with 10 bases left between them. Germline V gives CDR1 WSHSY, CDR2 SAAADI.

The chain combines TRBV10-3 with TRBJ1-2; D possibly corresponds to TRBD1 (5 bases). Germline CDR1 ENHRY, CDR2 SYGVKD. V lost 0 bases and J lost 2, with 7 bases in between. The CDR3 runs 14 residues. CDR3 protein: CAISESEGNYGYTF. CDR3 sequence (DNA): TGTGCCATCAGTGAGTCGGAGGGGAACTATGGCTACACCTTC.

The gene calls are TRBV11-3 and TRBJ2-1; TRBD2 matches 7 bases. V shed 5 bases and J 5 bases; nucleotides not matched to a gene: 9. From germline, CDR1 is SGHNT and CDR2 YENEEA. The CDR3 has 15 residues. CDR3 nucleotide sequence: TGTGCCAGCAGCCCCGGGGGGTCTAGCAACAATGAGCAGTTCTTC. It yields the protein CASSPGGSSNNEQFF.

The rearrangement links TRBV5-1 to TRBJ1-4; TRBD1 matches 9 bases. CDR1 and CDR2 from the germline V gene are SGHRS and YFSETQ. V lost 0 bases to trimming and J lost 7 bases; unmatched junction nucleotides: 10. The CDR3 contains 17 residues. CDR3 DNA sequence: TGCGCCAGCAGCTTGGCCCTCTGGACAGGGGCAGGTGAAAAACTGTTTTTT. Its protein is CASSLALWTGAGEKLFF.

This chain uses TRBV7-3 with TRBJ2-3, with D perhaps TRBD1 (7 bases). Germline V gene lookup returns CDR1 SGHTA and CDR2 FQGTGA. V lost 0 bases to trimming and J lost 3 bases, with 10 bases between them. The CDR3 loop spans 15 amino acids. The CDR3 DNA sequence: TGTGCCAGCAGCTTAACCCAGGGGGGTACAGATACGCAGTATTTT. It codes for CASSLTQGGTDTQYF.

This rearrangement joins TRBV5-5 to TRBJ1-2, with 8 bases aligning to TRBD1. With 4 bases clipped from V and 3 bases from J, the junction kept 8 bases outside the gene matches. The CDR3 has 15 amino acids. In germline, CDR1 is SGHKS, CDR2 YYEKEE (reference sequence). The CDR3 nucleotides read TGTGCCAGCAGCCTACGGACAGGGACGGACTATGGCTACACCTTC. Translating gives CASSLRTGTDYGYTF.

The V call is TRBV5-6, the J call TRBJ2-3; tentatively, D is TRBD1 (6 bases). The CDR3 runs 18 residues. V was pared by 0 bases and J by 1 base, with 18 bases between. CDR1 is SGHDT and CDR2 is YYEEEE in the germline V gene. The CDR3 loop reads CASSLGPSGASGTDTQYF. In nucleotides, the CDR3 is TGTGCCAGCAGCTTGGGCCCCTCAGGGGCGAGTGGCACAGATACGCAGTATTTT.

The chain uses TRBV28 and TRBJ1-5; D is unresolved. The CDR3 loop spans 14 amino acids. The germline V gene has CDR1 MDHEN and CDR2 SYDVKM. The ends were cut back, 3 bases at V and 4 bases at J, with 10 bases in the middle. Here the CDR3 reads CASSLGRTNQPQHF. As DNA, the CDR3 is TGTGCCAGCAGTTTGGGCCGAACAAATCAGCCCCAGCATTTT.

The CDR3 bases are TGTGCCAGCAGCTTAGGGGCTAGCGGGAGGCGATACAATGAGCAGTTCTTC. It specifies CASSLGASGRRYNEQFF. V usage is TRBV7-3 and J usage is TRBJ2-1, with 11 bases matching TRBD2. The J segment lost 4 bases and the V segment lost 2 bases, leaving 7 bases of the junction unmatched. Germline CDR1 SGHTA, CDR2 FQGTGA. The CDR3 is 17 amino acids.

The V and J genes are TRBV7-9 and TRBJ2-7, with 10 bases fitting TRBD2. V was pared by 4 bases and J by 1 base, with 4 bases of the junction left unmatched. The CDR3 consists of 15 residues. CDR1 SEHNR and CDR2 FQNEAQ come from the germline V gene (reference sequence). The CDR3 DNA follows: TGTGCCAGCAGCTCGATTAGCGGGAGGTCCTACGAGCAGTACTTC. Protein sequence: CASSSISGRSYEQYF.

The chain has TRBV9 and TRBJ2-7; D perhaps matches TRBD2 (6 bases). Trimming left V 5 bases short and J 0 bases short, with 18 bases between. Germline V gene data show CDR1 as SGDLS and CDR2 as YYNGEE. The CDR3 is 16 amino acids. This chain's CDR3 is CASSPRDFPSSYEQYF. The CDR3 region has the DNA TGTGCCAGCAGTCCGAGGGACTTCCCCAGCTCCTACGAGCAGTACTTC. Full variable domain (rest looked up from reference TRBV9 and TRBJ2-7): DSGVTQTPKHLITATGQRVTLRCSPRSGDLSVYWYQQSLDQGLQFLIQYYNGEERAKGNILERFSAQQFPDLHSELNLSSLELGDSALYFCASSPRDFPSSYEQYFGPGTRLTVT.

The chain links TRBV12-5 to TRBJ1-2; D is unclear. CDR1 is LGHNT, CDR2 FRNRAP, per germline. V was shortened by 6 bases and J by 3 bases, with 14 bases between the two germline ends. The CDR3 contains 14 residues. The CDR3 nucleotides are TGTGCTAGTGGCCCGACGCGGGAGGACTATGGCTACACCTTC. Its translation is CASGPTREDYGYTF.

The chain is built from TRBV15 and TRBJ2-2, with 8 bases lining up with TRBD2. Trimming at V came to 4 bases and at J to 5 bases, leaving 12 bases not matched to a gene. The CDR3 has 17 residues. The V gene's germline CDR1 is LNHNV and CDR2 YYDKDF (reference sequence). This chain's CDR3 is CATSTTLGTRKTGELFF. CDR3 DNA: TGTGCCACCAGCACAACCCTTGGGACTAGAAAGACCGGGGAGCTGTTTTTT. Filled out from reference TRBV15 and TRBJ2-2, the complete variable domain reads DAMVIQNPRYQVTQFGKPVTLSCSQTLNHNVMYWYQQKSSQAPKLLFHYYDKDFNNEADTPDNFQSRRPNTSFCFLDIRSPGLGDTAMYLCATSTTLGTRKTGELFFGEGSRLTVL.

The rearrangement uses TRBV15 and TRBJ2-1; weak D call: TRBD2 (6 bases). Trimming left V 1 base short and J 4 bases short, with 8 bases between. CDR3 size: 14 residues. Germline V gene data show CDR1 as LNHNV and CDR2 as YYDKDF (reference sequence). In DNA form, the CDR3 reads TGTGCCACCAGCAGAGGGGGACTGTACAATGAGCAGTTCTTC. This encodes CATSRGGLYNEQFF.

The sample holds a few counts of this clone. V and J are TRBV6-5 and TRBJ1-2, with 9 bases identical to TRBD1. V lost 4 bases, J lost 2 bases, and 8 bases stayed unmatched. Germline V gene lookup returns CDR1 MNHEY and CDR2 SVGAGI. This CDR3 spans 16 amino acids. This CDR3 is CASSSNRGPTNYGYTF. CDR3 bases: TGTGCCAGCAGTTCTAACAGGGGGCCGACCAACTATGGCTACACCTTC.

This chain links TRBV4-2 with TRBJ1-1; the D gene is possibly TRBD1 (5 bases). Germline values: CDR1 LGHNA, CDR2 YNFKEQ. Deletions cut 5 bases from V and 7 bases from J, with 8 bases between. The CDR3 contains 11 residues. The CDR3 DNA reads as TGTGCCAGCAGCAAGCAGGGTGAAGCTTTCTTT. Encoded protein: CASSKQGEAFF.

V gene TRBV30 combines with J gene TRBJ1-1; D is possibly TRBD1 (5 bases). Trimming shortened V by 5 bases and J by 7 bases, and 11 bases separated the two germline ends. Germline V CDR1 and CDR2: GTSNPN, SVGIG (reference sequence). The CDR3 spans 11 residues. CDR3 sequence reads: CAWGGRVEAFF. The CDR3 region has the DNA TGTGCCTGGGGTGGCAGGGTTGAAGCTTTCTTT.

The chain recombines TRBV6-6 with TRBJ1-5, with no clear D. Germline loops: CDR1 MNHNY, CDR2 SVGAGI (reference sequence). V lost 0 bases to trimming and J lost 4 bases, with 10 bases between them. This CDR3 spans 15 amino acids. CDR3 coding DNA: TGTGCCAGCAGTTACTCTTTCGCCGGTAATCAGCCCCAGCATTTT. Protein product: CASSYSFAGNQPQHF.

The chain uses TRBV2 and TRBJ1-2; 8 bases are a match to TRBD1. V was pared by 10 bases and J by 5 bases, with 6 bases of the junction left unmatched. There are 12 residues in the CDR3. Germline V gene data show CDR1 as SNHLY and CDR2 as FYNNEI. The CDR3 DNA reads as TGTGCCACCGGACAGGGCCTGTATGGCTACACCTTC. Residues: CATGQGLYGYTF.